A single T cell receptor (beta chain) is shown here with its context. What it recognizes is unknown. These data belong to a study of beta chain features in type 1 diabetes. CD4+ naive, central memory, regulatory and stem cell-like memory cells were sorted via CD45RO/CCR7/CD25/CD127/CD95/CD27. Without exception, sorted populations had purity beyond 95%. Expressed TCRB transcripts were sequenced because the entire RNA isolate underwent reverse transcription. Generated by immunoSEQ multiplex PCR, the TCRdb table keeps only in-frame clones and is missing some. Found here are roughly 380,000 clones, about 18% of them singletons; the top ten hold around 0.044%. Looked up from germline, CDR1 is SNHLY and CDR2 is FYNNEI. Unmatched junction bases numbered 9, after V lost 5 bases and J lost 14 bases. This CDR3 spans 12 amino acids. Regarding the study as a whole: In all four CD4+ subsets, TCRB CDR3 length was significantly, moderately reduced in type 1 diabetes. Equally in patients and controls, PCR might preferentially amplify shorter templates.

The sample taken for sequencing was naive CD4+ T cells from blood. The receptor was derived from a young woman in good health. The V gene is TRBV2, the J gene TRBJ2-1; 7 nucleotides align to TRBD2. The CDR3: CASSYSTSKKFF. CDR3 coding DNA: TGTGCCAGCAGTTATTCGACTAGCAAAAAGTTCTTC. The full variable domain, its missing parts supplied by reference TRBV2 and TRBJ2-1, is EPEVTQTPSHQVTQMGQEVILRCVPISNHLYFYWYRQILGQKVEFLVSFYNNEISEKSEIFDDQFSVERPDGSNFTLKIRSTKLEDSAMYFCASSYSTSKKFFGPGTRLTVL.